The 16 T cell receptor beta chains below were found in one sample sequenced in a study of T cells in Graves' hyperthyroidism and ophthalmopathy. Amplification yielded TCR beta CDR3 regions, with RNA transcripts as the source. TCR CDR3 underwent first-round RT-PCR with the HTBI primer set. TCRdb recomputed calls from the multiplex PCR reads with MiXCR, one row per CDR3 protein. The data hold 650,000 to 850,000 distinct CDR3 sequences, with approximately 18% observed a single time. The sequenced sample was blood. The receptor set was obtained from a woman between 50 and 59 years old with Graves' hyperthyroidism that later progressed to Graves' ophthalmopathy.

The CDR3 DNA sequence: TGTGCCAGCAGCCAGCACGGACAGCAAGAGACCCAGTACTTC. Its translation: CASSQHGQQETQYF. The gene calls are TRBV3-1 and TRBJ2-5, with D perhaps TRBD1 (6 bases). Per the germline V gene, CDR1 is LGHDT and CDR2 is YNNKEL (reference sequence). V was shortened by 3 bases and J by 2 bases, with 10 bases between the two germline ends. The length of the CDR3 is 14 residues.

Many counts were recorded for this clonotype. The chain links TRBV3-1 to TRBJ2-3; TRBD2 is a possible D gene (7 bases). The CDR3 is 14 residues long. V was cut by 2 bases and J by 4 bases, with 10 bases left in between. The germline CDR1 and CDR2 sequences are LGHDT and YNNKEL (reference sequence). Here the CDR3 reads CASSQREGADTQYF. The CDR3 DNA is TGTGCCAGCAGCCAAAGGGAGGGGGCAGATACGCAGTATTTT.

The chain is built from TRBV3-1 and TRBJ2-7, with TRBD1 matching over 7 bases. V shed 5 bases, J shed 5 bases, and the junction held 9 bases outside the gene matches. The CDR3 runs 14 residues. Germline-derived CDR1 and CDR2 are LGHDT and YNNKEL (reference sequence). In DNA, the CDR3 is TGTGCCAGCAGCGCCCGAACGCAGGGGGACGAGCAGTACTTC. This translates into CASSARTQGDEQYF.

The sample holds many counts of this clonotype. The rearrangement joins TRBV12-3 or TRBV12-4 to TRBJ2-7; D gene ambiguous. Trimming left V 5 bases short and J 0 bases short, with 11 bases between. The CDR3 sequence is 14 residues long. The CDR3 nucleotides are TGTGCCAGCAGTATAACCAGGAGCTCCTACGAGCAGTACTTC. Translation gives CASSITRSSYEQYF.

This clonotype appeared many times. This chain links TRBV12-3 or TRBV12-4 with TRBJ1-6; a weak D match, TRBD1 (5 bases). V gave up 3 bases and J gave up 4 bases, with 10 bases separating them. The CDR3 is made up of 15 amino acids. The CDR3 region has the DNA TGTGCCAGCAGTTTCGAGGGGCAATATAATTCACCCCTCCACTTT. This encodes CASSFEGQYNSPLHF.

About this clonotype: This may stem from a read error, because a much larger clone lies one nucleotide away. The V gene is TRBV5-4, the J gene TRBJ1-4, with 10 positions matching TRBD1. The germline CDR1 and CDR2 sequences are SGHNT and YYREEE (reference sequence). With 4 bases clipped from V and 8 bases from J, the junction kept 8 bases outside the gene matches. The CDR3 has 15 amino acids. The CDR3 region has the DNA TGTGCCAGCAGCCCCGACAGGGGGCCAGGGGAAAAACTGTTTTTT. The encoded protein is CASSPDRGPGEKLFF.

This clonotype was seen ten or more times. This chain joins TRBV12-3 or TRBV12-4 and TRBJ2-5; D remains ambiguous. The CDR3 extends over 14 amino acids. The V end lost 1 base, the J end lost 2 bases, and 8 bases lay between the germline ends. The CDR3, as DNA: TGTGCCAGCAGTTTAGGGGCAGAACAAGAGACCCAGTACTTC. It yields the protein CASSLGAEQETQYF.

The table lists this clonotype with many counts. The CDR3 loop reads CASQGLGNQPQHF. CDR3 coding DNA: TGTGCCAGCCAGGGGTTGGGCAATCAGCCCCAGCATTTT. The chain links TRBV2 to TRBJ1-5; weak D call: TRBD1 (6 bases). From germline, CDR1 is SNHLY and CDR2 FYNNEI. CDR3 length: 13 amino acids. Trimming pared 8 bases from V and 2 bases from J, leaving 10 bases between.

Many counts were recorded for this clonotype. V gene TRBV20-1 combines with J gene TRBJ1-4, with TRBD1 as a possible D gene (5 bases). CDR3 size: 14 residues. The germline V gene encodes CDR1 DFQATT and CDR2 SNEGSKA (reference sequence). V lost 3 bases and J 8 bases, leaving 16 bases between the germline ends. The CDR3 sequence is CSASSWGTLEKLFF. As DNA, the CDR3 is TGCAGTGCTAGTAGCTGGGGGACCCTAGAAAAACTGTTTTTT.

Details on this clonotype: This sequence may be a read error, since a much larger clone differs from it by one base. It is likely a read error, because the conserved phenylalanine at the end of the CDR3 is missing. The CDR3 sequence is CASRDGTYNEQFS. The CDR3 DNA follows: TGCGCCAGCAGGGACGGGACATACAATGAGCAGTTCTCC. The chain has TRBV5-1 and TRBJ2-1, with D perhaps TRBD1 (6 bases). CDR3 length: 13 residues. CDR1 and CDR2 (germline): SGHRS, YFSETQ. Trimming took off 5 bases at V and 4 bases at J, with 10 bases between the two ends.

This clonotype turned up a few times. The genes are TRBV5-1 and TRBJ1-2, with no clear D. V was cut by 0 bases and J by 6 bases, with 9 bases left in between. This CDR3 comprises 13 residues. Germline V gene data show CDR1 as SGHRS and CDR2 as YFSETQ. Here the CDR3 DNA reads TGCGCCAGCAGCTTGGAACCCTTTAATGGCTACACCTTC. It translates to CASSLEPFNGYTF.

This clonotype was found many times. The V gene is TRBV13, the J gene TRBJ1-1, with D hard to call. Trimming took 0 bases from V and 6 from J, leaving 14 bases between them. Looked up from germline, CDR1 is PRHDT and CDR2 is FYEKMQ (reference sequence). The CDR3 has 15 amino acids. The CDR3 region is CASSLGNVRPSEAFF. DNA of the CDR3: TGTGCCAGCAGCTTAGGCAACGTGAGGCCCTCTGAAGCTTTCTTT. The variable domain in full, with the rest retrieved from reference TRBV13 and TRBJ1-1, is AAGVIQSPRHLIKEKRETATLKCYPIPRHDTVYWYQQGPGQDPQFLISFYEKMQSDKGSIPDRFSAQQFSDYHSELNMSSLELGDSALYFCASSLGNVRPSEAFFGQGTRLTVV.

This clonotype was found many times. The V gene is TRBV20-1, the J gene TRBJ1-1; no clear D gene. Germline V CDR1 and CDR2: DFQATT, SNEGSKA (reference sequence). The CDR3 is 14 residues long. Deletions cut 3 bases from V and 6 bases from J, with 17 bases between. The DNA for the CDR3 is TGCAGTGCTAGTTCCTTTTCGAACCGTGCTGAAGCTTTCTTT. Protein sequence: CSASSFSNRAEAFF.

This clonotype was recorded a few times. The rearrangement joins TRBV11-1 to TRBJ2-1, with D uncertain. Trimming stripped 0 bases from V and 5 bases from J, with 8 bases between. This CDR3 is built from 14 residues. Germline V gene lookup returns CDR1 SGHAT and CDR2 FQDESV (reference sequence). The CDR3 region has the DNA TGTGCCAGCAGCTTAGCGGAGAGAAACAATGAGCAGTTCTTC. Translated: CASSLAERNNEQFF. The full variable domain, its missing parts supplied by reference TRBV11-1 and TRBJ2-1, is EAEVAQSPRYKITEKSQAVAFWCDPISGHATLYWYRQILGQGPELLVQFQDESVVDDSQLPKDRFSAERLKGVDSTLKIQPAELGDSAMYLCASSLAERNNEQFFGPGTRLTVL.

The V and J genes are TRBV6-1 and TRBJ1-2, with D perhaps TRBD1 (5 bases). The germline CDR1 and CDR2 sequences are MNHNS and SASEGT. V was shortened by 0 bases and J by 5 bases, with 13 bases between the two germline ends. The CDR3 runs 15 residues. Here the CDR3 reads CASSEAPGIGYGYTF. The DNA for the CDR3 is TGTGCCAGCAGTGAAGCGCCAGGGATTGGGTATGGCTACACCTTC.

A few counts support this clonotype. This chain connects TRBV20-1 to TRBJ2-5, with 11 nucleotides matching TRBD2. The junction had 13 bases not matched to a gene; V was cut back by 2 bases and J by 5 bases. Germline assignment: CDR1 DFQATT and CDR2 SNEGSKA (reference sequence). This CDR3 has 17 amino acids. The CDR3 bases are TGCAGTGCTAGAATGCGAGGTAGCGGGGGGGCTAAGGAGACCCAGTACTTC. It specifies CSARMRGSGGAKETQYF.